This TCR beta chain was sequenced during a study of shared clonotypes between healthy human individuals. Study details: Every donor yielded three CD4 naive, three CD4 memory, two CD8 naive and one CD8 memory plate.

Notes on the study in general: Generation probabilities of non-shared clonotypes were lower (relative to those shared by all four donors).

This CDR3 has 16 residues. V lost 4 bases and J 4 bases, leaving 14 bases between the germline ends. Germline CDR1 reads MGHDK; CDR2 reads SYGVNS. A word on this clone: What it binds is unknown.

The deep-level immunoSEQ assay was used. Repertoires were generated with immunoSEQ multiplex PCR, while TCRdb's copy carries only in-frame clones and drops some. The table records about 2 million clones, roughly 94% of them present only once. The chain joins TRBV25-1 to TRBJ2-6; a possible D gene is TRBD1 (5 bases). Sequenced sample: naive CD4+ T cells sorted from blood. Subset: CD45RA+ positively selected. The TCR was taken from a man between 18 and 29 years old in good health. The CDR3 sequence is CASSGRQGAGANVLTF. CDR3 DNA sequence: TGTGCCAGCAGTGGCCGTCAGGGCGCAGGGGCCAACGTCCTGACTTTC. The whole variable domain, filled in from reference TRBV25-1 and TRBJ2-6, reads EADIYQTPRYLVIGTGKKITLECSQTMGHDKMYWYQQDPGMELHLIHYSYGVNSTEKGDLSSESTVSRIRTEHFPLTLESARPSHTSQYLCASSGRQGAGANVLTFGAGSRLTVL.